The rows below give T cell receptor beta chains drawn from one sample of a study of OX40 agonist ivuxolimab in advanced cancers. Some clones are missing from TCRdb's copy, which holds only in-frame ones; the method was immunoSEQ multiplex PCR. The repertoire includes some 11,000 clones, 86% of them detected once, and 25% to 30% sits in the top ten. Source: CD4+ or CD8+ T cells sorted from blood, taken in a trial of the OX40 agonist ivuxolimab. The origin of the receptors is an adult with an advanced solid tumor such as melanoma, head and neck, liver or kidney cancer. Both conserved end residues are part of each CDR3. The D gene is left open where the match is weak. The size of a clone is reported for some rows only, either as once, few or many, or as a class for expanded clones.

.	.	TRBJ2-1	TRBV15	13	TGTGCCACCAGCTGGGGCGACAACAATGAGCAGTTCTTC	CATSWGDNNEQFF
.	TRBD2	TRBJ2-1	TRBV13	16	TGTGCCAGCAGCTTAAAAGCGGGAGGCTCCTACAATGAGCAGTTCTTC	CASSLKAGGSYNEQFF
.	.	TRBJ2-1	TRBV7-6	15	TGTGCCAGCAGCGACGGTCACAGCTCCTACAATGAGCAGTTCTTC	CASSDGHSSYNEQFF
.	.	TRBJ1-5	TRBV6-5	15	TGTGCCAGCAGTTCCTCCCGAGGGGCAGGTCAGCCCCAGCATTTT	CASSSSRGAGQPQHF
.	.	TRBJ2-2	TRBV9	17	TGTGCCAGCAGCGCCCCGAGGGGGGATGGGAACACCGGGGAGCTGTTTTTT	CASSAPRGDGNTGELFF
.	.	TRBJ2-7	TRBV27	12	TGTGCCAGCAGTTCCCGAACCTACGAGCAGTACTTC	CASSSRTYEQYF
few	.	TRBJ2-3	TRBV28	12	TGTGCCAGCACCACGACTCCCGATACGCAGTATTTT	CASTTTPDTQYF
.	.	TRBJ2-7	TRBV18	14	TGTGCCAGCTGCCCCAACCCTAGATTCTACGAGCAGTACTTC	CASCPNPRFYEQYF
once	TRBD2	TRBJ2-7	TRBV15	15	TGTGCCACCAGCAAATCCGGGACTAGTAAGGACGAGCAGTACTTC	CATSKSGTSKDEQYF
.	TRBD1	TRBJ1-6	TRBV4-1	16	TGCGCCAGCAGCCCCAAGGGACAGGGCTTTAATTCACCCCTCCACTTT	CASSPKGQGFNSPLHF
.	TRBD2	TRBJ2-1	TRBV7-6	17	TGTGCCAGCAGCTTACTGGCTAGCGGAATCTCCTACAATGAGCAGTTCTTC	CASSLLASGISYNEQFF
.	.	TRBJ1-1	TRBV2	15	TGTGCCAGCAGTGCCACCCCGGGCGGTTGGGGAAGATCTTTCTTT	CASSATPGGWGRSFF
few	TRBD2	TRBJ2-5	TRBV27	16	TGTGCCAGCAGTTTACTCCCCGGGGGGGGCGAGGAGACCCAGTACTTC	CASSLLPGGGEETQYF
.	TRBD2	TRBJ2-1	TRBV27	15	TGTGCCAGCAGCATTAGCGGGAGGGCCGGGAATGAGCAGTTCTTC	CASSISGRAGNEQFF
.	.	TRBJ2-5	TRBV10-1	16	TGCGCCAGCAGTGGTCTCGGCGGGACCGTCGCAGAGACCCAGTACTTC	CASSGLGGTVAETQYF
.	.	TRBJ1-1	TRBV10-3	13	TGTGCCATCCGGGCGGGGACGGGCACTGAAGCTTTCTTT	CAIRAGTGTEAFF
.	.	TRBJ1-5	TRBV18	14	TGTGCCAGCTCACACCCGACAGGTAATCAGCCCCAGCATTTT	CASSHPTGNQPQHF
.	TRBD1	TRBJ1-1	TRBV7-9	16	TGTGCCAGCAGCTTAGTATGGCCGGGACAGAGAACTGAAGCTTTCTTT	CASSLVWPGQRTEAFF
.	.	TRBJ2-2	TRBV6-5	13	TGTGCCAGCAGTGGGGGTGACACCGGGGAGCTGTTTTTT	CASSGGDTGELFF
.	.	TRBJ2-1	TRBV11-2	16	TGTGCCAGCAGCTTTTACCCCAGGGGTAGTGGCAATGAGCAGTTCTTC	CASSFYPRGSGNEQFF
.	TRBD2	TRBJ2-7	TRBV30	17	TGTGCCTGGAGTGTACCCAGCGGGAAAAGAATATCCTACGAGCAGTACTTC	CAWSVPSGKRISYEQYF
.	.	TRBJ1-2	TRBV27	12	TGTGCCAGCGGACACCCGAACTATGGCTACACCTTC	CASGHPNYGYTF
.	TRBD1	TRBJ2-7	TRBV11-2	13	TGTGCCAGCAGCTTAGGGACAGGGAGCGAGCAGTACTTC	CASSLGTGSEQYF
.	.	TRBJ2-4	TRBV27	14	TGTGCCAGCAGTTACGGTAGCGGTCACAACATTCAGTACTTC	CASSYGSGHNIQYF
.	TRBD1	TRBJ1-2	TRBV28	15	TGTGCCAGCAGCGGACAGGGCCTTTTTAACTATGGCTACACCTTC	CASSGQGLFNYGYTF
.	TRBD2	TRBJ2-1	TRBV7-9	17	TGTGCCAGCAGCCCGCCATTTATCGGGAGGTCCTACAATGAGCAGTTCTTC	CASSPPFIGRSYNEQFF
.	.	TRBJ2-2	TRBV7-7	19	TGTGCTAGCAGCTTATTCGGGGATGGGGAGCGGTTCAACACCGGGGAGCTGTTTTTT	CASSLFGDGERFNTGELFF
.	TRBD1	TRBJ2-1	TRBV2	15	TGTGCCAGCAGTTCCGGGAGACAGGGGCGGAATGAGCAGTTCTTC	CASSSGRQGRNEQFF
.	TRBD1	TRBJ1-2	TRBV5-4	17	TGTGCCAGCAGCTTCGTAGGACAGGGGGCGCAGGGCTATGGCTACACCTTC	CASSFVGQGAQGYGYTF
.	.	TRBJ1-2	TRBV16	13	TGTGCCAGCAGCCAATCGCAGGGACATGGCTACACCTTC	CASSQSQGHGYTF
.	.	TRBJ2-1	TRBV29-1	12	TGCAGCGCCGATTCTCGCCTCAATGAGCAGTTCTTC	CSADSRLNEQFF
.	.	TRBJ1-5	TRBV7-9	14	TGTGCCAGCAGCGATTGGGGGGCGAATCAGCCCCAGCATTTT	CASSDWGANQPQHF
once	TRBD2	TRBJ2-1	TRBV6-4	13	TGTGCCAGCAGTGATGGGGGGGTCGATGAGCAGTTCTTC	CASSDGGVDEQFF
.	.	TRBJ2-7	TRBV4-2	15	TGTGCCAGCAGCCAGACTAAATCCCTAAACTACGAGCAGTACTTC	CASSQTKSLNYEQYF
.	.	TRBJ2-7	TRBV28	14	TGTGCCAGCAGTTTACCAGGTATTTCCTACGAGCAGTACTTC	CASSLPGISYEQYF
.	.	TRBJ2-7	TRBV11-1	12	TGTGCCAGCAGCTCGGAAAGACCGGAGCGGTACTTC	CASSSERPERYF
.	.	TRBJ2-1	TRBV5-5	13	TGTGCCAGCAGCTTGGCCCCCTACAATGAGCAGTTCTTC	CASSLAPYNEQFF